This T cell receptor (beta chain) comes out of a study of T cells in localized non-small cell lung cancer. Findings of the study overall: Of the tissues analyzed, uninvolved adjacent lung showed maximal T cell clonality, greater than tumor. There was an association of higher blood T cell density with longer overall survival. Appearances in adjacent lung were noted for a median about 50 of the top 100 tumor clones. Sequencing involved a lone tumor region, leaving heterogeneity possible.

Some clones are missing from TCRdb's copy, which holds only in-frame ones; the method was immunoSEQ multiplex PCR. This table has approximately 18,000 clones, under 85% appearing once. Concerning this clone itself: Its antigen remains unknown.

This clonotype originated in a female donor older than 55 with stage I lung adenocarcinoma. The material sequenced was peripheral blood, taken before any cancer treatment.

The CDR3 here is CASSQEEAGTEAFF. The CDR3 region has the DNA TGCGCCAGCAGCCAAGAGGAGGCAGGGACTGAAGCTTTCTTT. This chain connects TRBV4-3 to TRBJ1-1; D is perhaps TRBD1 (5 bases). The CDR3 loop spans 14 amino acids. Germline CDR1 reads LGHNA; CDR2 reads YSLEER. Trimming stripped 0 bases from V and 5 bases from J, with 10 bases between.